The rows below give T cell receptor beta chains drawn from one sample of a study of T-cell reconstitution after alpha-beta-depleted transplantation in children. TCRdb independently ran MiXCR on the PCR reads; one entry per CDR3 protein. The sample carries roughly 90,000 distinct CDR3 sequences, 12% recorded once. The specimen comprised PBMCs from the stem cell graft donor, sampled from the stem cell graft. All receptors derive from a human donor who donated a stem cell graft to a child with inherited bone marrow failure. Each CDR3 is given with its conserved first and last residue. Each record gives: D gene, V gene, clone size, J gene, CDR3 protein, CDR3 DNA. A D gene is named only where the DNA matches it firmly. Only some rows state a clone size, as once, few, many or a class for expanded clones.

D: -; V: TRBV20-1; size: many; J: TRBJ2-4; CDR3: CSGERAKNIQYF; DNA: TGCAGTGGCGAGAGAGCCAAAAACATTCAGTACTTC
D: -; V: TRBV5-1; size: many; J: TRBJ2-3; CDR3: CASSLVQPSTDTQYF; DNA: TGCGCCAGCAGCTTGGTCCAACCCAGCACAGATACGCAGTATTTT
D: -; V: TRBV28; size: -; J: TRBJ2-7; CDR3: CASRTVGGFVYEQYF; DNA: TGTGCCAGCAGGACCGTAGGGGGGTTTGTATACGAGCAGTACTTC
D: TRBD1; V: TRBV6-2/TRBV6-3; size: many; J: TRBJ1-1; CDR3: CASSRGQPMNTEAFF; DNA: TGTGCCAGCAGTCGGGGACAGCCCATGAACACTGAAGCTTTCTTT
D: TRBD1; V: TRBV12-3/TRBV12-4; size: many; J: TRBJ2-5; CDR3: CASSPPGQGGETQYF; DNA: TGTGCCAGCAGTCCCCCGGGACAGGGCGGGGAGACCCAGTACTTC
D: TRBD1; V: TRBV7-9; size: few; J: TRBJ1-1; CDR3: CASSLAQGLNTEAFF; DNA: TGTGCCAGCAGCTTGGCACAGGGGTTGAACACTGAAGCTTTCTTT
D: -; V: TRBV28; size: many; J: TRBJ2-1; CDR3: CASSRDILGNEQFF; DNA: TGTGCCAGCAGCAGGGACATCTTGGGGAATGAGCAGTTCTTC
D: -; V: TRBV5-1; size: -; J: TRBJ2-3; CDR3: CASSLPPADTQYF; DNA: TGCGCCAGCAGCCTTCCTCCAGCAGATACGCAGTATTTT
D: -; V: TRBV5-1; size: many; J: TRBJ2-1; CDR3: CASSKTPTGSGYNEQFF; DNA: TGCGCCAGCAGCAAAACCCCTACAGGGAGTGGCTACAATGAGCAGTTCTTC
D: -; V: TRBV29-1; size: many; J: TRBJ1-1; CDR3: CSVNPTGLGSEAFF; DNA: TGCAGCGTTAACCCAACAGGGCTCGGTTCTGAAGCTTTCTTT
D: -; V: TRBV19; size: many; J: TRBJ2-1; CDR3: CASSIGGGTYNEQFF; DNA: TGTGCCAGTAGTATTGGTGGAGGAACCTACAATGAGCAGTTCTTC
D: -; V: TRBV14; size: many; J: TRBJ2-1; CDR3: CASSQETWHNEQFF; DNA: TGTGCCAGCAGCCAAGAAACCTGGCACAATGAGCAGTTCTTC
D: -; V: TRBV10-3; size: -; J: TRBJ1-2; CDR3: CAISRDKGKYGYTF; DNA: TGTGCCATCAGCCGGGACAAAGGGAAATATGGCTACACCTTC
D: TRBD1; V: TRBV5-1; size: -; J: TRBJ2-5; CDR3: CASSSGTGKNQETQYF; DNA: TGCGCCAGCAGCTCGGGGACAGGGAAGAACCAAGAGACCCAGTACTTC
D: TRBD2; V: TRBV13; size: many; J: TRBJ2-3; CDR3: CASSYGLADQGQYF; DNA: TGTGCCAGCAGCTATGGACTAGCGGATCAAGGGCAGTATTTT
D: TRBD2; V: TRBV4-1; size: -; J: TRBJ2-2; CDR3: CATYSGRAQGTGELFF; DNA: TGCGCCACCTATAGCGGGAGGGCCCAGGGCACCGGGGAGCTGTTTTTT
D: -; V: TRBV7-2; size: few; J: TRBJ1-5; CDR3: CASSLVPGDNQPQHF; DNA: TGTGCCAGCAGCTTAGTACCGGGCGACAATCAGCCCCAGCATTTT
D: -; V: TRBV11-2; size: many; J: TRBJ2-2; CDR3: CASSFSSLGAGTGELFF; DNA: TGTGCCAGCAGCTTTAGTTCTTTGGGTGCGGGCACCGGGGAGCTGTTTTTT
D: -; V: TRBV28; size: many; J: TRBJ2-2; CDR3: CASSLLSGSTGELFF; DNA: TGTGCCAGCAGTTTACTTTCCGGGTCCACCGGGGAGCTGTTTTTT
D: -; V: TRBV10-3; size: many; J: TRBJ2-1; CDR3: CAISDLAPILEQFF; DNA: TGTGCCATCAGTGATCTAGCGCCAATTCTTGAGCAGTTCTTC
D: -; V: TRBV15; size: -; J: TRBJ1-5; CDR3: CATRNTGNSNQPQHF; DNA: TGTGCCACCAGGAATACAGGGAATAGCAATCAGCCCCAGCATTTT
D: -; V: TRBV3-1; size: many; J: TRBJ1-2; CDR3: CASSQGRASYGYTF; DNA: TGTGCCAGCAGCCAAGGGAGGGCCAGCTATGGCTACACCTTC
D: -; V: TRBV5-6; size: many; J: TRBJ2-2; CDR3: CASSRSGSSVSGELFF; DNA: TGTGCCAGCAGCCGGTCCGGCAGTTCGGTCTCCGGGGAGCTGTTTTTT
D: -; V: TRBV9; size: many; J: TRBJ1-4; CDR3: CASSPREIANEKLFF; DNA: TGTGCCAGCAGCCCCCGCGAGATTGCAAATGAAAAACTGTTTTTT
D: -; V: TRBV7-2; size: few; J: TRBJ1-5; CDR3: CASSSSGVSNQPQHF; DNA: TGTGCCAGCAGCTCTTCGGGGGTTAGCAATCAGCCCCAGCATTTT
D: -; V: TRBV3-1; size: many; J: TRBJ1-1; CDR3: CASSLHDRVNTEAFF; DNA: TGTGCCAGCAGCCTACACGACAGAGTTAACACTGAAGCTTTCTTT
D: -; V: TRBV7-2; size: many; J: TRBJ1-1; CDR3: CASRHRGTEAFF; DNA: TGTGCCAGCAGGCACCGGGGCACTGAAGCTTTCTTT